These 18 T cell receptor beta chains were all obtained from the same sample, sequenced in a study of shared clonotypes between healthy human individuals. This table comes from immunoSEQ multiplex PCR, and its TCRdb copy is limited to in-frame clones, with some not included. The table has 1.6 million or so clones, roughly 95% seen once. Material: naive CD4+ T cells sorted from blood. Sample subset: CD45RA+ positively selected. These receptors originate from a young man in good health.

The gene calls are TRBV28 and TRBJ2-7; D is unclear. V lost 3 bases and J 0 bases, leaving 9 bases between the germline ends. CDR3 size: 14 residues. In germline, CDR1 is MDHEN, CDR2 SYDVKM. The CDR3 sequence is CASSLDVSSYEQYF. The CDR3 DNA is TGTGCCAGCAGTTTGGATGTGAGCTCCTACGAGCAGTACTTC.

The V call is TRBV7-9, the J call TRBJ2-3; no firm D call. This CDR3 region has 14 residues. With 4 bases removed from V and 0 bases from J, the gap between germline ends came to 8 bases. Germline V gene data show CDR1 as SEHNR and CDR2 as FQNEAQ (reference sequence). The CDR3 is CASSYSGSTDTQYF. The CDR3 DNA reads as TGTGCCAGCAGCTATTCGGGTAGCACAGATACGCAGTATTTT.

V usage is TRBV7-9 and J usage is TRBJ1-5; D may be TRBD1 (6 bases). The CDR3 spans 13 residues. V was clipped by 3 bases and J by 4 bases, with 7 bases between them. Germline V lookup: CDR1 SEHNR, CDR2 FQNEAQ (reference sequence). The CDR3 spells CASSFRGNQPQHF. The CDR3 region has the DNA TGTGCCAGCAGCTTTAGGGGGAATCAGCCCCAGCATTTT.

V is TRBV6-1 and J is TRBJ1-1; possible D gene TRBD1, 6 bases. This CDR3 has 13 amino acids. Germline CDR1 MNHNS, CDR2 SASEGT. Deletions cut 7 bases from V and 4 bases from J, with 13 bases between. As DNA, the CDR3 is TGTGCCAGCAAGGGGGTTTGGAGCACTGAAGCTTTCTTT. Translation gives CASKGVWSTEAFF.

The V call is TRBV28, the J call TRBJ1-4, with D unresolved. Germline lookup yields CDR1 MDHEN and CDR2 SYDVKM. This CDR3 spans 14 amino acids. V lost 6 bases to trimming and J lost 0 bases, with 8 bases between them. The CDR3 nucleotides are TGTGCCAGCAGGACCGGAACAACTAATGAAAAACTGTTTTTT. Translation: CASRTGTTNEKLFF.

J is TRBJ2-1 and V is TRBV7-6; D is possibly TRBD2 (6 bases). Germline V gene sequence: CDR1 SGHVS, CDR2 FNYEAQ. Trimming stripped 1 base from V and 4 bases from J, with 11 bases between. This CDR3 region has 15 residues. The CDR3 spells CASSLGGILYNEQFF. CDR3 in DNA: TGTGCCAGCAGCTTAGGCGGGATTTTATACAATGAGCAGTTCTTC.

This clone was seen a single time. This chain connects TRBV29-1 to TRBJ2-1; D uncertain. This CDR3 is 14 amino acids long. CDR1 is SQVTM, CDR2 ANQGSEA, per germline. Trimming stripped 3 bases from V and 3 bases from J, with 12 bases between. The CDR3 nucleotides are TGCAGCGTTGATGGCTGGAAAGACTACAATGAGCAGTTCTTC. As protein: CSVDGWKDYNEQFF.

The chain combines TRBV7-6 with TRBJ2-1; TRBD1 aligns across 8 bases. V lost 5 bases, J lost 0 bases, and 15 bases stayed unmatched. Germline-derived CDR1 and CDR2 are SGHVS and FNYEAQ. The CDR3 length is 19 residues. The CDR3 loop reads CASSQIPGTGRSSYNEQFF. As DNA, the CDR3 is TGTGCCAGCAGCCAGATTCCCGGGACAGGTCGAAGCTCCTACAATGAGCAGTTCTTC.

V and J are TRBV5-6 and TRBJ2-3; TRBD2 matches 10 bases. The V segment lost 4 bases and the J segment 1 base; nucleotides outside the gene matches: 6. The CDR3 is 16 residues long. Germline CDR1 is SGHDT and CDR2 is YYEEEE. The chain's CDR3 is CASSRRTSGRTDTQYF. CDR3 sequence (DNA): TGTGCCAGCAGCCGCCGGACTAGCGGTCGCACAGATACGCAGTATTTT. Complete variable domain (other parts from reference TRBV5-6 and TRBJ2-3): DAGVTQSPTHLIKTRGQQVTLRCSPKSGHDTVSWYQQALGQGPQFIFQYYEEEERQRGNFPDRFSGHQFPNYSSELNVNALLLGDSALYLCASSRRTSGRTDTQYFGPGTRLTVL.

This rearrangement joins TRBV11-2 to TRBJ2-7; D unclear. This CDR3 is built from 13 residues. V was pared by 5 bases and J by 3 bases, with 11 bases between. Germline V gene sequence: CDR1 SGHAT, CDR2 FQNNGV. CDR3 residues: CASSLARNYEQYF. The CDR3 DNA follows: TGTGCCAGCAGCCTCGCCCGTAACTACGAGCAGTACTTC.

The chain couples TRBV2 to TRBJ1-4, with no clear D. V lost 3 bases, J lost 7 bases, and 18 bases lay in between. Germline assignment: CDR1 SNHLY and CDR2 FYNNEI. The CDR3 sequence is 16 residues long. CDR3 sequence (DNA): TGTGCCAGCAGTGACCCCGGTCTAAGCGAAGTTGAAAAACTGTTTTTT. Translated, it gives CASSDPGLSEVEKLFF.

This clone was counted only a few times. The junction departs from the called germline gene at one end, perhaps through a read error. The V call is TRBV11-2, the J call TRBJ2-2; a weak D match, TRBD2 (5 bases). The CDR3 extends over 17 amino acids. The germline V gene encodes CDR1 SGHAT and CDR2 FQNNGV. In DNA, the CDR3 is TGTGCCAACAGCTTAGATAGGAGAGGGTCGAACACCGGGGAGCTGTTTTTT. Translation gives CANSLDRRGSNTGELFF.

In its sample, this clone was seen once. The V call is TRBV5-1, the J call TRBJ2-7; D uncertain. CDR3 size: 16 residues. V lost 5 bases to trimming and J lost 2 bases, with 20 bases between them. CDR1 and CDR2 (germline): SGHRS, YFSETQ. The CDR3 DNA follows: TGCGCCAGCAGGCAAACTTCTAGTGAGTGGGCCTACGAGCAGTACTTC. Translating it yields CASRQTSSEWAYEQYF.

CDR3 loop: CASSSFYNYGYTF. The CDR3 DNA is TGTGCCAGCAGCTCCTTTTATAACTATGGCTACACCTTC. The J gene is TRBJ1-2, the V gene TRBV5-6; the D is unclear. Per germline, CDR1 SGHDT and CDR2 YYEEEE. This CDR3 is 13 amino acids long. Trimming stripped 3 bases from V and 1 base from J, with 7 bases between.

This chain uses TRBV27 with TRBJ2-3, with D uncertain. The CDR3 is 14 amino acids. V shed 6 bases and J shed 3 bases, with 13 bases lying between them. Per germline, CDR1 MNHEY and CDR2 SMNVEV (reference sequence). CDR3 nucleotides: TGTGCCAGCAGAGATTTGGTTCCGACAGATACGCAGTATTTT. It encodes CASRDLVPTDTQYF.

To note about this clone: The same CDR3 can be traced to other DNA sequences in this sample. This chain links TRBV7-9 with TRBJ2-1; the D is unclear. Germline CDR1 and CDR2: SEHNR and FQNEAQ (reference sequence). The CDR3 has 15 residues. V was cut by 5 bases and J by 0 bases, with 11 bases left in between. The DNA for the CDR3 is TGTGCCAGCAGCCCGGGCCGCAGCTCCTACAATGAGCAGTTCTTC. Translated, it gives CASSPGRSSYNEQFF.

The V gene is TRBV11-1, the J gene TRBJ1-1; D unresolved. Germline lookup yields CDR1 SGHAT and CDR2 FQDESV (reference sequence). CDR3 length: 13 residues. Trimming shortened V by 2 bases and J by 2 bases, and 6 bases separated the two germline ends. The CDR3 bases are TGTGCCAGCAGCTTACGGGTTAACACTGAAGCTTTCTTT. Translated: CASSLRVNTEAFF.

This chain links TRBV9 with TRBJ2-1, with a weak D call TRBD2 (5 bases). Trimming cost V 4 bases and J 7 bases, with 15 bases left between them. Germline CDR1 SGDLS, CDR2 YYNGEE. This CDR3 spans 14 amino acids. DNA of the CDR3: TGTGCCAGCAGCTTAACGGCTAGCAGTAATGAGCAGTTCTTC. Translated: CASSLTASSNEQFF.